This T cell receptor beta chain was sequenced during a study of blood T cell repertoires in COVID-19 (dated by TCRdb to the early 2020s). A note on the overall study: Samples from collaborators originated in the United States, Italy and Spain and spanned both the acute and convalescent phases of COVID-19. The samples were drawn from two sources: the first 160 participants of the ongoing ImmuneRACE study, and 950 to 1,500 subjects contributed by 6 global collaborators. The prospective study material was composed of cDNA or gDNA derived from T cells, B-cell-depleted T cells, or PBMCs. The repertoires were made available in a free public database intended to serve as a resource for research on the immune response to SARS-CoV-2. Subjects who had been exposed to COVID-19, were actively infected with it, or had recovered from it provided the deeply sampled blood TCRbeta repertoires that made up the dataset. Where available, HLA class I and class II types were taken from metadata supplied by the sample provider and were not determined by assay-based typing. The sample metadata nearly always contained a de-identified subject ID, COVID-19 status, age in years and sex. The full study reports these points: Clinical and demographic metadata were provided uncurated, with the amount varying by source and participant.

The germline ends are 35 bases apart after V is trimmed by 1 base and J by 13 bases. Including the terminal cysteine and phenylalanine, the CDR3 comprises 20 residues. The CDR3 DNA has 60 bases and is translated from base 1. Via the germline V gene (reference sequence), CDR1 is LGHDT and CDR2 YNNKEL. TCRbeta CDR3 regions were amplified from genomic DNA by means of the immunoSEQ Assay, a bias-controlled multiplex PCR. Concerning the study's data processing: The number of nucleated cells in each sample was estimated by amplification of reference gene primers within the assay. To quantify the absolute abundance of each unique TCRbeta CDR3 rearrangement, sequence reads were collapsed and filtered. For each sample, productive Simpson clonality was calculated by taking the square root of Simpson's diversity index across productive rearrangements. TCRdb mirrors the immuneACCESS table, restricted to in-frame sequences. Some clones are absent from its copies; in checked studies, under half trace to an unresolved V gene, and the reason for the others is unknown. Clonal size and the V and J genes are those of that table, whereas D and trimming came from the DNA. The sample table holds 350,000 to 400,000 clones, of which nearly 90% were seen once. The ten largest clones add up to approximately 7% of the sample.

About this clone: The target of this receptor is not known. Within one base of it there is no much larger clone, and no base qualities were kept.

Collaborating institutions collected whole blood in K2EDTA tubes following their own protocols. Collaborator samples were shipped for TCRbeta analysis as frozen whole blood, isolated PBMCs, or DNA extracted from either sample type. This sequence originates from a man aged 18 to 29 with active or convalescent COVID-19. Here the chain combines TRBV3-1 (or the pseudogene TRBV3-2) and TRBJ2-1; TRBD1 could be the D gene, as 6 bases match. The sequencing sample was made of peripheral blood. CDR3 reads: CASSQGSAGATYPKMSPQFF. The nucleotide sequence reads as follows: TGTGCCAGCAGCCAAGGTAGTGCAGGGGCTACTTATCCTAAAATGAGTCCCCAGTTCTTC.